This section outlines one T cell receptor beta chain sequence together with its context. The V end was cut by 3 bases, the J end by 3 bases, with 9 bases between. From germline, CDR1 is MNHEY and CDR2 SVGEGT. The CDR3 totals 14 residues. This entry comes from a study of blood T cell repertoires in COVID-19. Study summary: Sites in the United States, Italy and Spain provided acute and convalescent COVID-19 samples. Sources were T cells, B-cell-depleted T cells, or PBMCs; the material itself was cDNA or gDNA.

Authors' data handling: Amplification of reference gene primers provided the estimated nucleated cell counts. This table comes from immunoSEQ multiplex PCR, and its TCRdb copy is limited to in-frame clones, with some not included. The V and J calls and clone size are taken from that table; D and trimming were inferred from the DNA. This table holds some 670,000 clones, around 90% found once. Sequenced material: peripheral blood. This rearrangement joins TRBV6-2 or TRBV6-3 to TRBJ1-5; D is unresolved. This TCR was recovered from a woman younger than 30 with acute or convalescent COVID-19. The CDR3 sequence: CASSYLQNNQPQHF. Written as DNA, the CDR3 is TGTGCCAGCAGTTATTTACAGAACAATCAGCCCCAGCATTTT.